The 20 T cell receptor beta chains listed next were all sequenced from one sample in a study of T cells in Graves' hyperthyroidism and ophthalmopathy. The investigators amplified TCR beta CDR3 regions from RNA transcripts. A first-round RT-PCR of the TCR CDR3 used the HTBI primer set. TCRdb analysed the multiplex PCR reads with MiXCR anew, one entry per CDR3 protein. The sample has about 500,000 distinct CDR3 sequences, around 14% seen once. Sequenced material: blood. Source of these receptors: a woman aged 18-35 years with Graves' hyperthyroidism.

At least ten counts were recorded for this clonotype. The genes are TRBV7-8 and TRBJ2-1; possibly TRBD2 for D (6 bases). V lost 5 bases to trimming and J lost 7 bases, with 15 bases between them. Germline V lookup: CDR1 SGHVS, CDR2 FQNEAQ. The CDR3 totals 14 residues. The DNA for the CDR3 is TGTGCCAGCAGCCCCGAGGTTGGAGGGAATGAGCAGTTCTTC. Translation gives CASSPEVGGNEQFF.

Only a few counts were recorded for this clonotype. V usage is TRBV6-1 and J usage is TRBJ2-1; 7 bases are a match to TRBD1. CDR1 is MNHNS and CDR2 is SASEGT in the germline V gene. Unmatched junction bases numbered 8, after V lost 7 bases and J lost 8 bases. The CDR3 extends over 13 amino acids. The CDR3 is CASMRQGPHEQFF. CDR3 nucleotides: TGTGCCAGCATGAGACAGGGACCCCATGAGCAGTTCTTC.

This clonotype appeared many times. The chain joins TRBV24-1 to TRBJ1-4, with 8 bases fitting TRBD1. The V and J ends lost 3 bases and 2 bases, in that order; junction bases with no gene match: 10. The CDR3 totals 18 residues. Germline V lookup: CDR1 KGHDR, CDR2 SFDVKD. The CDR3 loop is CATSDVTGGPGTNEKLFF. The CDR3 DNA is TGTGCCACCAGTGATGTCACAGGGGGACCGGGGACTAATGAAAAACTGTTTTTT.

This clonotype was found many times. The chain is built from TRBV24-1 and TRBJ2-1; D gene uncertain. The CDR3 is 16 residues long. The ends were cut back, 3 bases at V and 6 bases at J, with 17 bases in the middle. CDR1 and CDR2 (germline): KGHDR, SFDVKD. CDR3 DNA: TGTGCCACCAGTGATCCTCGGGTCGGATGGGGCAATGAGCAGTTCTTC. Translated, it gives CATSDPRVGWGNEQFF.

This clonotype has ten or more counts. The chain is built from TRBV10-3 and TRBJ2-1; TRBD1 aligns across 7 bases. The V and J ends lost 10 bases and 4 bases, in that order; junction bases with no gene match: 10. Germline values: CDR1 ENHRY, CDR2 SYGVKD. The CDR3 is 14 residues long. The CDR3 is CASSGTETYNEQFF. The DNA for the CDR3 is TGTGCCAGCTCCGGGACAGAAACATACAATGAGCAGTTCTTC.

In this sample, this clonotype turned up many times. Written as DNA, the CDR3 is TGTGCCAGCAGCTTATTATCAGGGCCTGGGGCCAACGTCCTGACTTTC. Protein product: CASSLLSGPGANVLTF. The rearrangement uses TRBV7-3 and TRBJ2-6, with D perhaps TRBD1 (5 bases). Trimming pared 2 bases from V and 2 bases from J, leaving 10 bases between. The CDR3 runs 16 residues. In germline, CDR1 is SGHTA, CDR2 FQGTGA.

There are a few counts of this clonotype. This may stem from a read error, because a much larger clone lies one nucleotide away. The chain joins TRBV27 to TRBJ1-1; 7 bases fit TRBD1. CDR1 and CDR2 (germline): MNHEY, SMNVEV (reference sequence). V lost 5 bases to trimming and J lost 5 bases; unmatched junction nucleotides: 11. The CDR3 is 15 residues long. CDR3: CASSDHQTGKTEAFF. In DNA, the CDR3 is TGTGCCAGCAGTGATCACCAGACAGGGAAAACTGAAGCTTTCTTT.

This clonotype was picked up many times. J is TRBJ1-1 and V is TRBV7-6; D unresolved. V was cut by 9 bases and J by 1 base, with 9 bases left in between. Germline loops: CDR1 SGHVS, CDR2 FNYEAQ. The CDR3 is made up of 12 amino acids. This CDR3 is CASKTRNTEAFF. CDR3 nucleotides: TGTGCCAGTAAAACGAGGAACACTGAAGCTTTCTTT.

In this sample, this clonotype turned up a few times. CDR3 DNA: TGCAGTGCCCACTCCCGGGACACTGGAAACACCATATATTTT. Its protein is CSAHSRDTGNTIYF. The chain joins TRBV20-1 to TRBJ1-3; TRBD1 is a possible D gene (6 bases). Germline CDR1 DFQATT, CDR2 SNEGSKA (reference sequence). The CDR3 runs 14 residues. V was clipped by 6 bases and J by 2 bases, with 14 bases between them.

V is TRBV30 and J is TRBJ2-5; D gene uncertain. Germline CDR1 GTSNPN, CDR2 SVGIG (reference sequence). Trimming took 3 bases from V and 4 from J, leaving 15 bases between them. This CDR3 is 14 amino acids long. CDR3 sequence: CAWSPAPGVETQYF. The CDR3 DNA reads TGTGCCTGGAGCCCCGCTCCTGGCGTAGAGACCCAGTACTTC.

As concerns this clonotype: A read error may produce the germline difference seen at one junction end. The genes are TRBV4-2 and TRBJ2-4; D is ambiguous. This CDR3 has 18 residues. CDR1 and CDR2 (germline): LGHNA, YNFKEQ. For the CDR3, the DNA is TGTGCCAGCAGCCAAGACCGATCGAGTAGGGAAGCCAAAACCATTCAGTACTTC. It codes for CASSQDRSSREAKTIQYF.

V is TRBV28 and J is TRBJ2-1; 13 bases agree with TRBD2. CDR3 length: 16 amino acids. Germline CDR1 reads MDHEN; CDR2 reads SYDVKM. V trimming: 5 bases; J trimming: 5 bases; junction bases outside the gene matches: 6. The CDR3 sequence: CASSLIGTSGNNEQFF. The CDR3 coding sequence is TGTGCCAGCAGTCTGATTGGGACTAGCGGGAACAATGAGCAGTTCTTC.

CDR3 amino acids: CASSSQGSEQFF. CDR3 coding DNA: TGTGCCAGCAGTTCCCAGGGTTCTGAGCAGTTCTTC. The chain recombines TRBV28 with TRBJ2-1, with a weak D call TRBD1 (5 bases). CDR3 length equals 12 residues. Germline assignment: CDR1 MDHEN and CDR2 SYDVKM. The ends were cut back, 4 bases at V and 9 bases at J, with 10 bases in the middle.

There are a few counts of this clonotype. This rearrangement joins TRBV19 to TRBJ1-5; TRBD1 matches 7 bases. V lost 6 bases and J lost 4; bases outside the gene matches: 9. Germline-derived CDR1 and CDR2 are LNHDA and SQIVND (reference sequence). CDR3 length: 15 amino acids. The CDR3 spells CASSLLEGANQPQHF. The DNA of the CDR3 is TGTGCCAGTAGCCTTCTCGAGGGGGCGAATCAGCCCCAGCATTTT.

This clonotype has more than one count but fewer than ten. The chain recombines TRBV27 with TRBJ1-2; the D gene is possibly TRBD1 (5 bases). The CDR3 sequence is 14 residues long. Germline values: CDR1 MNHEY, CDR2 SMNVEV (reference sequence). V was trimmed by 4 bases and J by 7 bases, leaving 16 bases between them. CDR3: CASSSGTPASGYTF. The CDR3 region has the DNA TGTGCCAGCAGTTCCGGGACCCCCGCTAGTGGCTACACCTTC.

This clonotype was found many times. A read error is likely, as this CDR3 ends without the conserved phenylalanine or tryptophan. The V gene is TRBV30, the J gene TRBJ1-2, with D maybe TRBD1 (5 bases). V lost 8 bases to trimming and J lost 3 bases, with 16 bases between them. Germline CDR1 is GTSNPN and CDR2 is SVGIG (reference sequence). This CDR3 contains 13 residues. The chain's CDR3 is CALRDGTDYGYTI. The CDR3 coding sequence is TGTGCCCTAAGGGACGGGACTGACTATGGCTACACCATC.

The sample holds a few counts of this clonotype. The rearrangement links TRBV2 to TRBJ2-5, with TRBD1 matching 7 bases. CDR3 length: 17 residues. Germline V gives CDR1 SNHLY, CDR2 FYNNEI. Germline trimming cut 6 bases from V and 4 bases from J; bases unmatched to any gene: 17. CDR3 bases: TGTGCCAGCAGCTTGGAACGAGGGGGCCGGGTAGGAGAGACCCAGTACTTC. Translation gives CASSLERGGRVGETQYF.

This clonotype has a handful of counts. The chain has TRBV7-9 and TRBJ1-1; TRBD1 matches at 11 bases. Looked up from germline, CDR1 is SEHNR and CDR2 is FQNEAQ (reference sequence). Trimming took 4 bases from V and 5 from J; bases not matched to a gene: 9. The CDR3 has 16 residues. CDR3 protein: CASSWEPGQGGTEAFF. In DNA, the CDR3 is TGTGCCAGCAGCTGGGAGCCGGGACAGGGGGGAACTGAAGCTTTCTTT.

This clonotype appeared once. The chain carries TRBV9 and TRBJ1-1, with 7 bases fitting TRBD1. V shed 6 bases, J shed 7 bases, and the junction held 12 bases outside the gene matches. Germline CDR1 reads SGDLS; CDR2 reads YYNGEE. CDR3 length: 14 residues. CDR3 coding DNA: TGTGCCAGCACCAAGATGGGACAGCGTGATGAAGCTTTCTTT. Translated: CASTKMGQRDEAFF. Combining the CDR3 with reference TRBV9 and TRBJ1-1 gives the whole variable domain DSGVTQTPKHLITATGQRVTLRCSPRSGDLSVYWYQQSLDQGLQFLIQYYNGEERAKGNILERFSAQQFPDLHSELNLSSLELGDSALYFCASTKMGQRDEAFFGQGTRLTVV.

This rearrangement joins TRBV19 to TRBJ2-1, with 10 bases fitting TRBD2. J gave up 4 bases and V 4 bases, and 4 bases lay outside the gene matches. Germline V gene data show CDR1 as LNHDA and CDR2 as SQIVND (reference sequence). This CDR3 has 15 residues. CDR3 in DNA: TGTGCCAGTAGTACCGGACTAGCGGAGTACAATGAGCAGTTCTTC. Protein: CASSTGLAEYNEQFF.